A selection of T cell receptor beta chains follows, all from one sample in a study of blood T cells in healthy people across ages. From the 5' RACE reads, TCRdb called clonotypes with MiXCR, one entry per CDR3 protein. The sample lists about 1.4 million distinct CDR3 sequences, roughly 60% occurring once. Material for sequencing was blood. The receptors come from a man younger than 35 in good health. Each CDR3 is given with its conserved first and last residue. A D gene is named only where the DNA matches it firmly. Some rows have no size entry. The others give once, few or many, or a class for an expanded clone.

CASSTEQGEETQYF	TGTGCCAGCTCTACCGAACAGGGCGAAGAGACCCAGTACTTC	.	TRBV5-8	TRBJ2-5	few
CASSPRLYGGEQFF	TGTGCCAGCAGCCCTCGACTATACGGCGGTGAGCAGTTCTTC	.	TRBV3-1	TRBJ2-1	once
CATSDWFRRELGNIQYF	TGTGCCACCAGTGATTGGTTTAGGCGGGAGTTGGGAAACATTCAGTACTTC	TRBD2	TRBV24-1	TRBJ2-4	.
CASSYSRQEGGYTF	TGTGCCAGCAGTTACTCGAGGCAAGAAGGTGGCTACACCTTC	.	TRBV6-2/TRBV6-3	TRBJ1-2	.
CSARDSGVSGANVLTF	TGCAGTGCTAGAGATTCGGGCGTCTCTGGGGCCAACGTCCTGACTTTC	.	TRBV20-1	TRBJ2-6	.
CASSPVSRDFDTQYF	TGTGCCAGCTCACCAGTTTCCAGAGACTTTGATACGCAGTATTTT	.	TRBV18	TRBJ2-3	.
CASSALPNEKLFF	TGTGCCAGCAGCGCTCTACCGAATGAAAAACTGTTTTTT	.	TRBV9	TRBJ1-4	few
CASSLAGQGPLGANVLTF	TGTGCCAGCAGCTTAGCGGGACAGGGTCCACTTGGGGCCAACGTCCTGACTTTC	TRBD1	TRBV7-2	TRBJ2-6	.
CASSQDLGGATTDTQYF	TGCGCCAGCAGCCAAGATCTTGGCGGGGCCACCACAGATACGCAGTATTTT	.	TRBV4-3	TRBJ2-3	.
CASSLVASRYNEQYF	TGTGCCAGCAGCTTGGTAGCTAGCCGTTACAATGAGCAGTACTTC	.	TRBV5-4	TRBJ2-7	.
CASSGHPYEQYF	TGTGCCAGCTCGGGACATCCCTACGAGCAGTACTTC	.	TRBV12-3/TRBV12-4	TRBJ2-7	few
CSVEPGEGGDNEQYF	TGCAGCGTTGAACCGGGGGAGGGGGGGGACAACGAGCAGTACTTC	.	TRBV29-1	TRBJ2-7	.
CASSYSSGGGQYF	TGTGCCAGCAGTTACTCGTCAGGAGGTGGGCAGTACTTC	.	TRBV6-6	TRBJ2-7	once
CASSLVLAGGPTYNEQFF	TGTGCCAGCAGTTTGGTTCTAGCGGGGGGGCCAACCTACAATGAGCAGTTCTTC	TRBD2	TRBV27	TRBJ2-1	.
CASSYSMTSDNEQFF	TGTGCCAGCAGTTACTCGATGACTAGCGACAATGAGCAGTTCTTC	TRBD2	TRBV6-5	TRBJ2-1	.
CASSGSSREQYF	TGCGCCAGCAGCGGGAGCTCGCGGGAGCAGTACTTC	.	TRBV4-1	TRBJ2-7	.
CSDSGRVGEQFF	TGCAGTGATAGCGGGAGGGTCGGTGAGCAGTTCTTC	TRBD2	TRBV20-1	TRBJ2-1	.
CASSYADRAYEQFF	TGTGCCAGCAGTTACGCGGACAGGGCCTATGAGCAGTTCTTC	TRBD1	TRBV6-2/TRBV6-3	TRBJ2-1	.
CSADMTSSYNEQFF	TGCAGTGCTGACATGACAAGCTCCTACAATGAGCAGTTCTTC	.	TRBV20-1	TRBJ2-1	.
CASSQELRGLIDTQYF	TGCGCCAGCAGCCAAGAGTTGAGGGGTTTAATAGATACGCAGTATTTT	.	TRBV4-1	TRBJ2-3	.
CSARPASGVPDTQYF	TGCAGTGCTAGACCCGCTAGCGGGGTCCCAGATACGCAGTATTTT	TRBD2	TRBV20-1	TRBJ2-3	.
CASSERADTQYF	TGTGCCAGCAGTGAACGTGCAGATACGCAGTATTTT	.	TRBV6-1	TRBJ2-3	.
CASSLRADPYGYTF	TGTGCCAGCAGCTTACGGGCCGACCCCTATGGCTACACCTTC	.	TRBV7-2	TRBJ1-2	.
CASSVDRNEQYF	TGTGCCAGCAGCGTAGATAGGAATGAGCAGTACTTC	.	TRBV7-9	TRBJ2-5	once
CASSFASGNEQFF	TGTGCCAGCAGTTTTGCCAGCGGGAATGAGCAGTTCTTC	.	TRBV28	TRBJ2-1	.
CSAGPGHEQYF	TGCAGCGCCGGACCGGGGCACGAGCAGTACTTC	.	TRBV29-1	TRBJ2-7	.
CSVDENTGELFF	TGCAGCGTTGACGAGAACACCGGGGAGCTGTTTTTT	.	TRBV29-1	TRBJ2-2	few
CSVEGRATDTQYF	TGCAGCGTTGAGGGGCGGGCCACAGATACGCAGTATTTT	.	TRBV29-1	TRBJ2-3	.
CSASGTSGSFFHNEQFF	TGCAGTGCTAGTGGAACTAGCGGGAGTTTTTTCCACAATGAGCAGTTCTTC	TRBD2	TRBV20-1	TRBJ2-1	.
CASSSQVGATNEKLFF	TGTGCCAGCAGCTCTCAAGTAGGCGCAACTAATGAAAAGCTGTTTTTT	.	TRBV7-8	TRBJ1-4	.